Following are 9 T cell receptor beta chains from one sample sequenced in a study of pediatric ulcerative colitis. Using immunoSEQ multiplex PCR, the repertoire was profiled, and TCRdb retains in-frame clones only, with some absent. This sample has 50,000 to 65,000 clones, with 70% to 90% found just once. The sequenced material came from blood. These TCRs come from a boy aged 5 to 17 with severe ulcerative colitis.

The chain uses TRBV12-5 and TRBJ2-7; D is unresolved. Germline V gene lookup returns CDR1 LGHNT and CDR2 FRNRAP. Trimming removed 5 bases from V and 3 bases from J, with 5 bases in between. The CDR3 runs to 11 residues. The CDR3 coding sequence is TGTGCTAGTGGTGATAACTACGAGCAGTACTTC. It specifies CASGDNYEQYF.

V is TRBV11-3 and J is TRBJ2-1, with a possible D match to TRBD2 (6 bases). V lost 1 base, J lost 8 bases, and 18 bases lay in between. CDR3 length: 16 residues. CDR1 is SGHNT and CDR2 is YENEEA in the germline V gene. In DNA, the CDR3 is TGTGCCAGCAGCTTAGGCCGAGTATCGACTAGGGATGAGCAGTTCTTC. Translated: CASSLGRVSTRDEQFF. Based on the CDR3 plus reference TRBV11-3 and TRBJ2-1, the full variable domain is EAGVVQSPRYKIIEKKQPVAFWCNPISGHNTLYWYLQNLGQGPELLIRYENEEAVDDSQLPKDRFSAERLKGVDSTLKIQPAELGDSAVYLCASSLGRVSTRDEQFFGPGTRLTVL.

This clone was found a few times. The CDR3 here is CASSIGPSYEQYF. DNA of the CDR3: TGTGCCAGTAGTATAGGGCCGTCCTACGAGCAGTACTTC. The rearrangement joins TRBV19 to TRBJ2-7; D is ambiguous. This CDR3 is built from 13 residues. CDR1 and CDR2 from the germline V gene are LNHDA and SQIVND (reference sequence). Trimming took off 1 base at V and 1 base at J, with 5 bases between the two ends.

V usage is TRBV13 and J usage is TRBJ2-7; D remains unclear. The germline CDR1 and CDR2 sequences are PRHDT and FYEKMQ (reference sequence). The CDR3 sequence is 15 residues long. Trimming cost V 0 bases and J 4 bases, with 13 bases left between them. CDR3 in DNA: TGTGCCAGCAGCTTAGGGGACGATCTGGGGTACGAGCAGTACTTC. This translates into CASSLGDDLGYEQYF. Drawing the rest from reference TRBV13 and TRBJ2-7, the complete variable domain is AAGVIQSPRHLIKEKRETATLKCYPIPRHDTVYWYQQGPGQDPQFLISFYEKMQSDKGSIPDRFSAQQFSDYHSELNMSSLELGDSALYFCASSLGDDLGYEQYFGPGTRLTVT.

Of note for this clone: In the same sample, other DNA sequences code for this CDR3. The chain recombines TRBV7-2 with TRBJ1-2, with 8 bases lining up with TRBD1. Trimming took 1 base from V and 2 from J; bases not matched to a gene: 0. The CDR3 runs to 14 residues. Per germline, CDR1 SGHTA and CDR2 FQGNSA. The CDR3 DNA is TGTGCCAGCAGCTTAGGACAGGGGAACTATGGCTACACCTTC. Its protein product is CASSLGQGNYGYTF.

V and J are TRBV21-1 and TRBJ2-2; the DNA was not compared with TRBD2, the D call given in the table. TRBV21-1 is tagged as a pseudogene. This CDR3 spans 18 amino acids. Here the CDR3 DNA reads TGTGCCACCTGGGGACTAGCGGATAATAACTCGAACACCGGGGAGCTGTTTTTT. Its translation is CATWGLADNNSNTGELFF.

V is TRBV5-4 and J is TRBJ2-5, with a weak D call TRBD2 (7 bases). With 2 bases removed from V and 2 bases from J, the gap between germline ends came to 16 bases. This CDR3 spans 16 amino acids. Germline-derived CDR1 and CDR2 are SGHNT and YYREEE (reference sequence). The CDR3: CASSFPQGGLQETQYF. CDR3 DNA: TGTGCCAGCAGCTTCCCACAAGGGGGACTACAAGAGACCCAGTACTTC.

The CDR3 DNA is TGTGCCAGCAGTGGACAGGGGTACACTGAAGCTTTCTTT. It specifies CASSGQGYTEAFF. This chain joins TRBV2 and TRBJ1-1, with TRBD1 matching over 8 bases. With 4 bases clipped from V and 3 bases from J, the junction kept 1 base outside the gene matches. The CDR3 contains 13 residues. Germline assignment: CDR1 SNHLY and CDR2 FYNNEI. Drawing the rest from reference TRBV2 and TRBJ1-1, the complete variable domain is EPEVTQTPSHQVTQMGQEVILRCVPISNHLYFYWYRQILGQKVEFLVSFYNNEISEKSEIFDDQFSVERPDGSNFTLKIRSTKLEDSAMYFCASSGQGYTEAFFGQGTRLTVV.

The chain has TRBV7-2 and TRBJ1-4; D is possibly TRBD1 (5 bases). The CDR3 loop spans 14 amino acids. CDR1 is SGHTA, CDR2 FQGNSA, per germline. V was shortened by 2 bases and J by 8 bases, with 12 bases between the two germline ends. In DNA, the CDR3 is TGTGCCAGCAGCTTACGCACAGGCGCCGAAAAACTGTTTTTT. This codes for CASSLRTGAEKLFF. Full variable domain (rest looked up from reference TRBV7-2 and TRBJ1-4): GAGVSQSPSNKVTEKGKDVELRCDPISGHTALYWYRQSLGQGLEFLIYFQGNSAPDKSGLPSDRFSAERTGGSVSTLTIQRTQQEDSAVYLCASSLRTGAEKLFFGSGTQLSVL.